Each of the 22 T cell receptor beta chains below was sequenced from the same sample in a study of blood T cell repertoires in COVID-19. The protocol was immunoSEQ multiplex PCR, while the TCRdb copy is restricted to in-frame clones and leaves out a portion. Here the sample spans roughly 170,000 clones, around nine tenths being singletons. Sequenced: peripheral blood. All receptors derive from a woman aged 18-29 years who had recovered from COVID-19.

This rearrangement joins TRBV2 to TRBJ1-4; D not certain. The CDR3 is made up of 14 amino acids. V was trimmed by 7 bases and J by 5 bases, leaving 14 bases between them. Germline lookup yields CDR1 SNHLY and CDR2 FYNNEI. CDR3 bases: TGTGCCAGCATTGGGCCGAGAGGGAATGAAAAACTGTTTTTT. Translation gives CASIGPRGNEKLFF.

This rearrangement joins TRBV2 to TRBJ1-2; the match to TRBD1 covers 7 bases. CDR1 and CDR2 (germline): SNHLY, FYNNEI. This CDR3 comprises 14 residues. V shed 4 bases and J 5 bases; nucleotides not matched to a gene: 7. CDR3 sequence reads: CASSVTGTAYGYTF. CDR3 bases: TGTGCCAGCAGTGTAACCGGGACAGCATATGGCTACACCTTC.

Note on this clone: Other nucleotide sequences from this sample produce the same CDR3. The J gene is TRBJ1-1, the V gene TRBV19; D ambiguous. CDR3 length: 13 residues. The V end lost 2 bases, the J end lost 1 base, and 5 bases lay between the germline ends. The V gene's germline CDR1 is LNHDA and CDR2 SQIVND (reference sequence). CDR3 in DNA: TGTGCCAGTAGTATATCAGGGAACACTGAAGCTTTCTTT. Protein product: CASSISGNTEAFF. Full variable domain (outside the CDR3, taken from reference TRBV19 and TRBJ1-1): DGGITQSPKYLFRKEGQNVTLSCEQNLNHDAMYWYRQDPGQGLRLIYYSQIVNDFQKGDIAEGYSVSREKKESFPLTVTSAQKNPTAFYLCASSISGNTEAFFGQGTRLTVV.

The gene calls are TRBV5-6 and TRBJ1-3, with D tentatively TRBD1 (5 bases). This CDR3 has 15 amino acids. CDR1 is SGHDT, CDR2 YYEEEE, per germline. Deletions cut 2 bases from V and 7 bases from J, with 16 bases between. As DNA, the CDR3 is TGTGCCAGCAGCTTAGGACGGACCGGGGGGAACACCATATATTTT. Amino acids: CASSLGRTGGNTIYF.

The chain joins TRBV6-5 to TRBJ1-1; D is ambiguous. CDR3 length: 13 amino acids. The V end was cut by 8 bases, the J end by 1 base, with 11 bases between. Germline V lookup: CDR1 MNHEY, CDR2 SVGAGI. The CDR3 spells CASRVVRNTEAFF. CDR3 in DNA: TGTGCCAGCCGAGTTGTGAGGAACACTGAAGCTTTCTTT.

This clone has a handful of counts. The rearrangement uses TRBV15 and TRBJ2-7; 8 bases line up with TRBD2. In germline, CDR1 is LNHNV, CDR2 YYDKDF (reference sequence). CDR3 size: 14 residues. Trimming cost V 3 bases and J 9 bases; bases outside gene matches: 10. DNA of the CDR3: TGTGCCACCAGCAGCGGGAGGGCGATTATAGGGCAGTACGTC. Its protein product is CATSSGRAIIGQYV.

The gene calls are TRBV24-1 and TRBJ2-5; D is perhaps TRBD1 (8 bases). The CDR3 extends over 16 amino acids. Germline V lookup: CDR1 KGHDR, CDR2 SFDVKD. Trimming removed 9 bases from V and 2 bases from J, with 21 bases in between. Here the CDR3 DNA reads TGTGCCACCCTCAGTATAGGGGGGGACAGGCAAGAGACCCAGTACTTC. It encodes CATLSIGGDRQETQYF.

The chain carries TRBV7-8 and TRBJ2-1; 7 bases are shared with TRBD1. The J segment lost 9 bases and the V segment lost 5 bases, leaving 13 bases of the junction unmatched. The CDR3 has 15 amino acids. The germline V gene encodes CDR1 SGHVS and CDR2 FQNEAQ. The chain's CDR3 is CASSDTGTVGSEQFF. The CDR3 DNA sequence: TGTGCCAGCAGCGATACCGGGACAGTCGGCAGTGAGCAGTTCTTC.

V and J are TRBV7-2 and TRBJ2-1; TRBD2 agrees at 10 bases. The CDR3 contains 17 residues. Germline CDR1 SGHTA, CDR2 FQGNSA. Unmatched junction bases numbered 11, after V lost 2 bases and J lost 7 bases. CDR3 amino acids: CASSLISGLARNNEQFF. In nucleotides, the CDR3 is TGTGCCAGCAGCTTAATCTCGGGACTAGCGCGTAATAATGAGCAGTTCTTC. The full variable domain, rest sourced from reference TRBV7-2 and TRBJ2-1, is GAGVSQSPSNKVTEKGKDVELRCDPISGHTALYWYRQSLGQGLEFLIYFQGNSAPDKSGLPSDRFSAERTGGSVSTLTIQRTQQEDSAVYLCASSLISGLARNNEQFFGPGTRLTVL.

The chain carries TRBV7-2 and TRBJ2-7, with TRBD2 identical over 7 bases. J lost 2 bases, V lost 2 bases, and 6 bases had no gene match. The CDR3 runs 15 residues. Per germline, CDR1 SGHTA and CDR2 FQGNSA. CDR3 protein: CASSLNGGGAYEQYF. Written as DNA, the CDR3 is TGTGCCAGCAGCTTAAACGGTGGGGGGGCCTACGAGCAGTACTTC. Supplemented by reference TRBV7-2 and TRBJ2-7, the full variable domain reads GAGVSQSPSNKVTEKGKDVELRCDPISGHTALYWYRQSLGQGLEFLIYFQGNSAPDKSGLPSDRFSAERTGGSVSTLTIQRTQQEDSAVYLCASSLNGGGAYEQYFGPGTRLTVT.

This sequence joins TRBV5-1 and TRBJ1-1, with D perhaps TRBD1 (6 bases). Germline CDR1 and CDR2: SGHRS and YFSETQ. Between the trimmed V and J ends, which lost 0 bases and 4 bases, there was a span of 13 bases. The CDR3 is made up of 15 amino acids. This CDR3 is CASSLEGGAPTEAFF. DNA for the CDR3: TGCGCCAGCAGCTTGGAAGGGGGGGCGCCCACTGAAGCTTTCTTT.

The chain uses TRBV18 and TRBJ1-1; 8 bases fit TRBD1. CDR3 length: 15 residues. The V and J ends lost 6 bases and 4 bases, in that order; junction bases with no gene match: 10. Per germline, CDR1 KGHSH and CDR2 LQKENI. The CDR3 is CASSPTSTGATEAFF. The CDR3 bases are TGTGCCAGCTCGCCAACATCGACAGGGGCCACTGAAGCTTTCTTT.

In nucleotides, the CDR3 is TGTGCCAGCAGCGCTAGCGCCCTGGGGGATGAGCAGTTCTTC. It is translated as CASSASALGDEQFF. The V gene is TRBV7-9, the J gene TRBJ2-1; D perhaps matches TRBD2 (6 bases). V gave up 5 bases and J gave up 8 bases, with 16 bases separating them. CDR3 size: 14 residues. Per the germline V gene, CDR1 is SEHNR and CDR2 is FQNEAQ (reference sequence).

The V call is TRBV7-2, the J call TRBJ2-7; TRBD2 aligns across 13 bases. J gave up 5 bases and V 3 bases, and 7 bases lay outside the gene matches. Germline CDR1 and CDR2: SGHTA and FQGNSA. The CDR3 runs 16 residues. The CDR3 protein is CASSFTSGGAGNEQYF. The CDR3 nucleotides read TGTGCCAGCAGCTTCACTAGCGGGGGGGCCGGGAACGAGCAGTACTTC. The entire variable domain, with the rest obtained from reference TRBV7-2 and TRBJ2-7, is as follows: GAGVSQSPSNKVTEKGKDVELRCDPISGHTALYWYRQSLGQGLEFLIYFQGNSAPDKSGLPSDRFSAERTGGSVSTLTIQRTQQEDSAVYLCASSFTSGGAGNEQYFGPGTRLTVT.

The chain employs TRBV29-1 and TRBJ2-2, with a weak D call TRBD1 (6 bases). Germline CDR1 reads SQVTM; CDR2 reads ANQGSEA. The CDR3 has 13 residues. Trimming removed 1 base at V and 8 bases at J, with 11 bases between. This CDR3 reads CSVEARGSGELFF. DNA for the CDR3: TGCAGCGTTGAAGCCAGGGGATCGGGGGAGCTGTTTTTT.

The chain carries TRBV6-5 and TRBJ2-7; D unresolved. The CDR3 totals 16 residues. Between the trimmed V and J ends, which lost 0 bases and 2 bases, there was a span of 14 bases. Germline V gene sequence: CDR1 MNHEY, CDR2 SVGAGI. Here the CDR3 reads CASSYSRAGAPYEQYF. As DNA, the CDR3 is TGTGCCAGCAGTTACTCGAGAGCCGGAGCTCCCTACGAGCAGTACTTC.

The chain uses TRBV6-5 and TRBJ2-5; 11 bases align to TRBD2. The CDR3 runs to 16 residues. Trimming at V came to 3 bases and at J to 5 bases, leaving 8 bases not matched to a gene. Germline V gene sequence: CDR1 MNHEY, CDR2 SVGAGI. As DNA, the CDR3 is TGTGCCAGCAGTTATACTAGCGGGAGTGGTTCGGAGACCCAGTACTTC. It yields the protein CASSYTSGSGSETQYF.

This sequence joins TRBV5-6 and TRBJ2-3, with D unresolved. The V gene's germline CDR1 is SGHDT and CDR2 YYEEEE. Between the trimmed V and J ends, which lost 0 bases and 2 bases, there was a span of 4 bases. There are 13 residues in the CDR3. CDR3 DNA sequence: TGTGCCAGCAGCTTGGGTCTCACAGATACGCAGTATTTT. It is translated as CASSLGLTDTQYF.

V gene TRBV7-2 combines with J gene TRBJ2-3; 8 positions match TRBD2. V shed 1 base, J shed 1 base, and the junction held 4 bases outside the gene matches. The germline CDR1 and CDR2 sequences are SGHTA and FQGNSA. This CDR3 is built from 16 residues. CDR3 in DNA: TGTGCCAGCAGCTTAGTACCACTAGCGGGCACAGATACGCAGTATTTT. This translates into CASSLVPLAGTDTQYF.

In DNA form, the CDR3 reads TGTGCCAGCAGCCAAAGGTATTCCGGGACTAGCGGAAACAATGAGCAGTTCTTC. Encoded protein: CASSQRYSGTSGNNEQFF. The chain employs TRBV7-9 and TRBJ2-1, with 11 bases matching TRBD2. The length of the CDR3 is 18 residues. V trimming: 5 bases; J trimming: 5 bases; junction bases outside the gene matches: 14. Germline-derived CDR1 and CDR2 are SEHNR and FQNEAQ (reference sequence).

This clone was detected only once. The chain has TRBV6-5 and TRBJ1-1, with 8 bases that match TRBD1. The V gene's germline CDR1 is MNHEY and CDR2 SVGAGI. This CDR3 contains 12 residues. J gave up 8 bases and V 2 bases, and 1 base lay outside the gene matches. CDR3 in amino acids: CASSYGDREAFF. The DNA of the CDR3 is TGTGCCAGCAGTTACGGGGACAGGGAAGCTTTCTTT.

The rearrangement uses TRBV11-3 and TRBJ2-5; TRBD2 agrees at 7 bases. CDR3 size: 16 residues. CDR1 is SGHNT and CDR2 is YENEEA in the germline V gene. J gave up 4 bases and V 1 base, and 9 bases lay outside the gene matches. As DNA, the CDR3 is TGTGCCAGCAGCTTAGGGGTTGGGAGGGCCGGAGAGACCCAGTACTTC. This encodes CASSLGVGRAGETQYF.